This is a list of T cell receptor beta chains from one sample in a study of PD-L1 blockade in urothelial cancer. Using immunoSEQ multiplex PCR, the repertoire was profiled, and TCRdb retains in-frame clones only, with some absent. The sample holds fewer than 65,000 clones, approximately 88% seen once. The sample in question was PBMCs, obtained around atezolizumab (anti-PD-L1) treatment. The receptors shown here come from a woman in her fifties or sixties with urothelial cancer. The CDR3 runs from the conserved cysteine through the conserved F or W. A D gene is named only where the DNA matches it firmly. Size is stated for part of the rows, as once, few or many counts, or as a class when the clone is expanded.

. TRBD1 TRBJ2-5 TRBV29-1 TGCAGCGTTGCCGGGACAGGGGTAGAGACCCAGTACTTC CSVAGTGVETQYF
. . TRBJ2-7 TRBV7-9 TGTGCCAGCAGCTTAGCGGGGGCCCTCCCCCACGAGCAGTACTTC CASSLAGALPHEQYF
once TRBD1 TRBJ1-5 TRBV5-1 TGCGCCAGCAGCTTGGAAGGGGGCGATCAGCCCCAGCATTTT CASSLEGGDQPQHF
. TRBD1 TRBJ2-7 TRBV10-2 TGCGCCAGCAGTGAGTCGGGGGACAGAACCTACGAGCAGTACTTC CASSESGDRTYEQYF
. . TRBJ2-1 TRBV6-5 TGTGCCAGCAGTTACGGTCGCCCCAGCTCCTACAATGAGCAGTTCTTC CASSYGRPSSYNEQFF
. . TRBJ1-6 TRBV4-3 TGCGCCAGCAGCCAAGGCAGGGGCGACTATAATTCACCCCTCCACTTT CASSQGRGDYNSPLHF
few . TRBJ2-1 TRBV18 TGTGCCAGCTCACCACAGGCGGGTACCTACAATGAGCAGTTCTTC CASSPQAGTYNEQFF
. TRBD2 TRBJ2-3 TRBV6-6 TGTGCCAGCAGCCGGGTAGCGGGGGGGCCGGGAGATACGCAGTATTTT CASSRVAGGPGDTQYF
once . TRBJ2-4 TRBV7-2 TGTGCCAGCAGCTTACCGGAGGCTGGGAACATTCAGTACTTC CASSLPEAGNIQYF
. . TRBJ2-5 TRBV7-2 TGTGCCAGCAGCTTAGACAGACCCCAAGAGACCCAGTACTTC CASSLDRPQETQYF
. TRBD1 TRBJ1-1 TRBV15 TGTGCCACCAGAGAGGACAGGGGGTCCCCGAACACTGAAGCTTTCTTT CATREDRGSPNTEAFF
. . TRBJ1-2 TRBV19 TGTGCCAGTAGTACAGGGGAAGGCTACACCTTC CASSTGEGYTF
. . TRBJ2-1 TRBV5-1 TGCGCCAGCAGCTTGGGAGGACTCACAAATGAGCAGTTCTTC CASSLGGLTNEQFF
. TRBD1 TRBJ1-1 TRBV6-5 TGTGCCAGCAGTTGGGACAGGGGAGGGACTGAAGCTTTCTTT CASSWDRGGTEAFF
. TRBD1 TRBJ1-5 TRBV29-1 TGCAGCGTTTCCCTCCTTACAGGGGCTACTCAGCCCCAGCATTTT CSVSLLTGATQPQHF
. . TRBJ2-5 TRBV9 TGTGCCAGCAGCCCGACAGCGGCGGGGCCGTCGGAGACCCAGTACTTC CASSPTAAGPSETQYF
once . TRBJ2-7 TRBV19 TGTGCCAGTAGTATAGTTCCTAACTACGAGCAGTACTTC CASSIVPNYEQYF
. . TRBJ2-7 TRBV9 TGTGCCAGCAGCGTAAACGGTGTGGAGACGGAAAGCTTC CASSVNGVETESF
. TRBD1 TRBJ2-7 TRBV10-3 TGTGCCATCAGTGAGTTAGGACAGGGGATCTACGAGCAGTACTTC CAISELGQGIYEQYF
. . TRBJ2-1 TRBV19 TGTGCCAGTAGTATAGAGCGGGACGATGAGCAGTTCTTC CASSIERDDEQFF
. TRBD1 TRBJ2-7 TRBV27 TGTGCCAGCAGTCCCGGACAGGGATTCGAGCAGTACTTC CASSPGQGFEQYF
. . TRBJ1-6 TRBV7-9 TGTGCCAGCAGCTCCCGACAGGAGAATTCACCCCTCCACTTT CASSSRQENSPLHF
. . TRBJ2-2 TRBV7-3 TGTGCCAGCAGCTCACAGGGAAACACCGGGGAGCTGTTTTTT CASSSQGNTGELFF
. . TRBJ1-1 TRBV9 TGTGCCAGCAGCGTAAACTCAGGTCCGGCTGAAGCTTTCTTT CASSVNSGPAEAFF
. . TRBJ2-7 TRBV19 TGTGCCAGTAGTATTGTGTACGGCTACGAGCAGTACTTC CASSIVYGYEQYF
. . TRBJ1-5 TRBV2 TGTGCCAGCAGCCAAGGGGAAGGGGCCGATCAGCCCCAGCATTTT CASSQGEGADQPQHF
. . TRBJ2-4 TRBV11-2 TGTGCCAGCAGCCTACCTTTAGCCAAAAACATTCAGTACTTC CASSLPLAKNIQYF
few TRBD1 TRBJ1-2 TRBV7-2 TGTGCCAGCAGCGGGGGACAGGGGGACTATGGCTACACCTTC CASSGGQGDYGYTF
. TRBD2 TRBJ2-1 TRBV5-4 TGTGCCAGCAGCTTATCCGGGACTAGCCCCGGTGAGCAGTTCTTC CASSLSGTSPGEQFF
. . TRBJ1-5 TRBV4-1 TGCGCCAGCAGCCAAGTACCAGGGGATGGGAATCAGCCCCAGCATTTT CASSQVPGDGNQPQHF
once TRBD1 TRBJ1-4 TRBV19 TGTGCCAGTAGTGCGACAGGGACAAATGGGGAAAAACTGTTTTTT CASSATGTNGEKLFF
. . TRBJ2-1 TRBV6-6 TGTGCCGGCTTGGGGCCTTACAATGAGCAGTTCTTC CAGLGPYNEQFF
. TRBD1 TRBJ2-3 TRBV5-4 TGTGCCAGCAGCTTTAGGTGGACAGGGGGAATGTTGGATACGCAGTATTTT CASSFRWTGGMLDTQYF
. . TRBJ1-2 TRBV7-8 TGTGCCAGCAGCCTACAGGGTCCTTCCCCCTATGGCTACACCTTC CASSLQGPSPYGYTF
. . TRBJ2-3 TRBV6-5 TGTGCCAGCAGTTATACCCAGGATTTTGATACGCAGTATTTT CASSYTQDFDTQYF
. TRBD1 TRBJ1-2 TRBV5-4 TGTGCCAGCAGCCAAGAACAGGGGAGGCATGGCTACACCTTC CASSQEQGRHGYTF
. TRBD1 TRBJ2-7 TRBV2 TGTGCCAGCAGTGTTTCTGGGACAGGGACCTACGAGCAGTACTTC CASSVSGTGTYEQYF
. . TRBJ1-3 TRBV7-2 TGTGCCAGCAGCACAGACGGCGGGTCTGGAAACACCATATATTTT CASSTDGGSGNTIYF
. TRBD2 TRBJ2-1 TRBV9 TGTGCCAGCAGCGCCGCGGGACTAGCGGTATACAATGAGCAGTTCTTC CASSAAGLAVYNEQFF
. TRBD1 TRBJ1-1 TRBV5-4 TGTGCCAGCAGCCCAGGACAGGGGGCGGTGACTGAAGCTTTCTTT CASSPGQGAVTEAFF
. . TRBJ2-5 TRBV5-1 TGCGCCAGCAGCATCTACAGGAGGGAAGAGACCCAGTACTTC CASSIYRREETQYF
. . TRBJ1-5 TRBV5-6 TGTGCCAGCAGCTTTATTGGGGCTCAGCCCCAGCATTTT CASSFIGAQPQHF
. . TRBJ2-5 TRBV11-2 TGTGCCAGCAGCCCGGAGTCCCCGCAAGAGACCCAGTACTTC CASSPESPQETQYF
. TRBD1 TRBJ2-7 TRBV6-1 TGTGCCAGCAGGCTACAGGGGGCCTACGAGCAGTACTTC CASRLQGAYEQYF